Given below is one T cell receptor (beta chain) in context. What this receptor recognizes is not known. The input lacks base qualities; no much larger clone sits a single base away. The germline ends are 22 bases apart after V is trimmed by 3 bases and J by 5 bases. In the germline V gene, CDR1 corresponds to KGHSH and CDR2 to LQKENI. Counted from cysteine to phenylalanine, this CDR3 has 17 amino acids. Just CDR3 DNA is preserved here, 51 bases in frame from base 1. This sample is drawn from a study of control samples from healthy donors and cancer patients (dated by TCRdb to the early 2020s). Library construction relied on the immunoSEQ multiplex PCR assay. TCRdb holds this immuneACCESS table with in-frame rearrangements only. Some clones are missing; in checked studies, unresolved V genes explain under half, and the rest has no known cause. The sample table contains some 130,000 clones; only one count was recorded for about 92% of them. Approximately 2% of the sample is taken by the ten largest.

The specimen was blood. Here the chain combines TRBV18 and TRBJ2-5; perhaps TRBD1 is the D gene, with 6 bases matching. The source is a woman aged 45-65 years in good health. The nucleotides are TGTGCCAGCTCACCGTACAGGGCAGGGCCAATGGAGGAGACCCAGTACTTC. This translates into CASSPYRAGPMEETQYF.